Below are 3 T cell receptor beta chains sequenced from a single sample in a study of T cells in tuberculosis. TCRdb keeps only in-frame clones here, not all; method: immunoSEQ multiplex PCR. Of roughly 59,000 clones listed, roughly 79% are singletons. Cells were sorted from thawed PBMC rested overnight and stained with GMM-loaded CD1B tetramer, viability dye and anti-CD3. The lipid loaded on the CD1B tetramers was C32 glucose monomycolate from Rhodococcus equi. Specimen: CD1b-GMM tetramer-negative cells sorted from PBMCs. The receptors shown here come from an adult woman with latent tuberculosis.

This CDR3 is CAWRRQNTGELFF. CDR3 coding DNA: TGTGCCTGGAGGAGGCAGAACACCGGGGAGCTGTTTTTT. V and J are TRBV30 and TRBJ2-2, with unresolved D. Trimming took off 3 bases at V and 1 base at J, with 6 bases between the two ends. Germline CDR1 and CDR2: GTSNPN and SVGIG (reference sequence). The length of the CDR3 is 13 residues.

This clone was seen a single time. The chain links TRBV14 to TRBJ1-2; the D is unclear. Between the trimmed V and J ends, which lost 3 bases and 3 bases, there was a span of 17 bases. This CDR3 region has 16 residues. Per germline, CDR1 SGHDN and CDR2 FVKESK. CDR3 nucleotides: TGTGCCAGCAGCCAGCGGAACCCTGGATTTGACTATGGCTACACCTTC. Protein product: CASSQRNPGFDYGYTF.

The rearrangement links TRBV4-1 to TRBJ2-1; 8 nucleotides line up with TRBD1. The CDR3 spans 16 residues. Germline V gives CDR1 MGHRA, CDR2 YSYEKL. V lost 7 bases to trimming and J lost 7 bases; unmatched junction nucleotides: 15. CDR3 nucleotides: TGCGCCAGCACTCAAATCGGACAGGGCGTTCAAAATGAGCAGTTCTTC. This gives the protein CASTQIGQGVQNEQFF.